The rows below give T cell receptor beta chains drawn from one sample of a study of blood T cells in healthy people across ages. TCRdb itself ran the 5' RACE reads through MiXCR, one entry per CDR3 protein. The repertoire consists of around 690,000 distinct CDR3 sequences, with roughly 53% occurring once and the leading ten covering over 30%. What was sequenced was blood. These receptor sequences come from a man in his sixties in good health. Both conserved end residues are part of each CDR3. D genes are given only for firm matches. Clone size is given for some rows only: seen once, a few or many times, or a class if the clone is expanded.

abundance	v_gene	j_gene	d_gene	CDR3nt	CDR3aa
-	TRBV7-9	TRBJ2-5	TRBD2	TGTGCCAGCAGCTTATCGAGACTAGCGGGGAAAGAGACCCAGTACTTC	CASSLSRLAGKETQYF
-	TRBV4-1	TRBJ1-1	TRBD1	TGCGCCAGCAGCCAAGGTCAGGGGGTGTACACTGAAGCTTTCTTT	CASSQGQGVYTEAFF
-	TRBV5-1	TRBJ1-6	-	TGCGCCAGCAGCTTGGGTAGGGATGATTCACCCCTCCACTTT	CASSLGRDDSPLHF
few	TRBV6-6	TRBJ1-1	-	TGTGCCACTAGATTGAACATGAACACTGAAGCTTTCTTT	CATRLNMNTEAFF
-	TRBV18	TRBJ1-6	-	TGTGCCAGCTCACCCACAGGGTGGGTTTCACCCCTCCACTTT	CASSPTGWVSPLHF
-	TRBV5-1	TRBJ2-5	-	TGCGCCAGCAGCATTCAACCTGCCGGGGCCGGGGAGACCCAGTACTTC	CASSIQPAGAGETQYF
many	TRBV5-1	TRBJ2-7	-	TGCGCCAGCAGCTTCGGGACATCCCCGGACGAGCAGTACTTC	CASSFGTSPDEQYF
once	TRBV20-1	TRBJ2-5	-	TGCAGTGCTCTTGGGGCGACAGGCCAAGAGACCCAGTACTTC	CSALGATGQETQYF
-	TRBV21-1	TRBJ1-4	-	TGTGCCAGCAGCAAAGCAAGGGACAATGAGGAAAAACTGTTTTTT	CASSKARDNEEKLFF
few	TRBV6-2/TRBV6-3	TRBJ2-1	TRBD2	TGTGCCAGCAGCCTAGATGCCCCTAGCGGGGGTAACAATGAGCAGTTCTTC	CASSLDAPSGGNNEQFF
-	TRBV21-1	TRBJ2-7	-	TGTGCCAGCAGCACTCGGACTAGGGGTGATGAGCAGTACTTC	CASSTRTRGDEQYF
few	TRBV2	TRBJ2-1	-	TGTGCCAGCAGGGCCGGGGTGGCGAATGAGCAGTTCTTC	CASRAGVANEQFF
-	TRBV20-1	TRBJ2-2	-	TGCAGTGCCAAAGGACAGAACACCGGGGAGCTGTTTTTT	CSAKGQNTGELFF
-	TRBV5-1	TRBJ1-1	TRBD1	TGCGCCAGCAGCCCGGACAGGGGGGAAGGTGAAGCTTTCTTT	CASSPDRGEGEAFF
few	TRBV20-1	TRBJ1-4	-	TGCAGTGCTAGACCGTCAGGGCGAGTAAATGAAAAACTGTTTTTT	CSARPSGRVNEKLFF
few	TRBV15	TRBJ2-5	-	TGTGCCACCAGCAGAGATTTGGTAAGAGGTAATGAGCAGTACTTC	CATSRDLVRGNEQYF
few	TRBV6-1	TRBJ2-3	-	TGTGCCAGCAGTGAGGGCCTAGTATCGGGCGATACGCAGTATTTT	CASSEGLVSGDTQYF
-	TRBV9	TRBJ2-4	TRBD2	TGTGCCAGCAGCGTAGAAGGGCTAGCGGGTCACATTCAGTACTTC	CASSVEGLAGHIQYF
-	TRBV12-3/TRBV12-4	TRBJ1-1	TRBD1	TGTGCCAGCAGGCAGGGACAGGGCCACACTGAAGCTTTCTTT	CASRQGQGHTEAFF
-	TRBV2	TRBJ1-2	TRBD1	TGTGCCAGCAGTGGGACAGGAGAAACCTATGGCTACACCTTC	CASSGTGETYGYTF
-	TRBV20-1	TRBJ2-7	-	TGCAGTGCTAGTCTGGGAGGTTACGAGCAGTACTTC	CSASLGGYEQYF
-	TRBV2	TRBJ2-2	-	TGTGCCAGCAGTGAAGGGGCACAGGCGGGCGGGGAGCTGTTTTTT	CASSEGAQAGGELFF
-	TRBV7-2	TRBJ2-7	TRBD1	TGTGCCTGCAGCCCCTCCCTCGGACAGGGGAACGAGCAGTACTTC	CACSPSLGQGNEQYF
-	TRBV7-9	TRBJ1-2	TRBD1	TGTGCCAGCAGCTTCGGGGACAGGGGGAGTGGCTACACCTTC	CASSFGDRGSGYTF
-	TRBV6-5	TRBJ2-3	-	TGTGCCAGCAGGACGGTAGGGACAGATACGCAGTATTTT	CASRTVGTDTQYF
-	TRBV4-1	TRBJ2-3	TRBD2	TGCGCCAGCAGCCAAGATCGGCGGGGGGGCCGTAGCACAGATACGCAGTATTTT	CASSQDRRGGRSTDTQYF
few	TRBV29-1	TRBJ2-5	TRBD1	TGCAGCGCTGGGGGACAGGCTCTGCGGGAGACCCAGTACTTC	CSAGGQALRETQYF
few	TRBV4-2	TRBJ2-7	TRBD2	TGTGCCAGCAGCCAATCGTCGAGACTAGCGGGCGGGGCCCAGTACTTC	CASSQSSRLAGGAQYF
-	TRBV11-2	TRBJ2-5	-	TGTGCCAGCAGCTGGGGGGGCGCCCCACAAGAGACCCAGTACTTC	CASSWGGAPQETQYF
-	TRBV6-5	TRBJ2-5	TRBD2	TGTGCTAGCAGTCAGGGGACTAGCGGGGCCCAGTACTTC	CASSQGTSGAQYF
once	TRBV5-1	TRBJ2-6	-	TGCGCCAGCAGCTTGGTTACTGGGGCCAACGTCCTGACTTTC	CASSLVTGANVLTF
-	TRBV12-3/TRBV12-4	TRBJ1-2	TRBD1	TGTGCCAGCAGTTTGGCCGGGACAGGGCTTACTAACTATGGCTACACCTTC	CASSLAGTGLTNYGYTF
-	TRBV6-6	TRBJ1-1	TRBD1	TGTGCCAGCAGTTACGATCAGGGGGTGGACACTGAAGCTTTCTTT	CASSYDQGVDTEAFF
many	TRBV5-1	TRBJ2-3	TRBD2	TGCGCCAGCAGCTTGGGACTAGCGATGACAGATACGCAGTATTTT	CASSLGLAMTDTQYF
few	TRBV20-1	TRBJ2-7	TRBD2	TGCAGTGCAGAGACTAGCGGGGTCTCCTACGAGCAGTACTTC	CSAETSGVSYEQYF
-	TRBV5-1	TRBJ1-2	TRBD1	TGCGCCAGCAGCCTGGGACAGCCTAACTATGGCTACACCTTC	CASSLGQPNYGYTF
once	TRBV5-1	TRBJ2-2	-	TGCGCCAGCAGCTTGTCCCTCTCCACCGGGGAGCTGTTTTTT	CASSLSLSTGELFF
-	TRBV29-1	TRBJ1-2	-	TGCAGCGACTATAAGGGTCTTGACTATGGCTACACCTTC	CSDYKGLDYGYTF
few	TRBV6-5	TRBJ2-6	-	TGTGCCAGCAGTTACGGCGTCTCTGGGGCCAACGTCCTGACTTTC	CASSYGVSGANVLTF
many	TRBV6-5	TRBJ1-6	-	TGTGCCAGCAGTTTAGGTCAGCCCGATCGGTCACCCCTCCACTTT	CASSLGQPDRSPLHF
-	TRBV29-1	TRBJ2-3	-	TGCAGCGTTGTAGTAGCCCAAGCAGATACGCAGTATTTT	CSVVVAQADTQYF
few	TRBV11-2	TRBJ2-1	TRBD2	TGTGCCAGCAGCTTAGTCCTAGCGGGCCATGAGCAGTTCTTC	CASSLVLAGHEQFF